The 21 T cell receptor beta chains given below trace back to one sample, sequenced in a study of human T cells and chemical hapten exposure. Time point denoted: pre-sensitization, week 0. As to treatment: therapeutic diphenylcyclopropenone sensitization with weekly scalp DPC. TCRdb recomputed calls from the RACE reads with MiXCR, one row per CDR3 protein. The table records about 98,000 distinct CDR3 sequences, more than 10% of them present only once. The starting material was whole blood, obtained in connection with sensitization to the hapten diphenylcyclopropenone (DPC). Receptors originate from a woman aged 55-69 years with alopecia areata. Some clones in this sample may be carry-over from other donors' samples.

Of note for this clonotype: Germline is not matched at one junction end, which may reflect a read error. The chain recombines TRBV6-5 with TRBJ1-1, with D tentatively TRBD1 (6 bases). This CDR3 is 14 amino acids long. Germline CDR1 MNHEY, CDR2 SVGAGI. CDR3 amino acids: CTSSSAQGRTEAFF. CDR3 in DNA: TGTACCAGCAGTTCCGCGCAGGGGAGGACTGAAGCTTTCTTT.

This clonotype has a handful of counts. The chain links TRBV7-9 to TRBJ2-2; 8 bases agree with TRBD2. After removal of 3 bases from V and 4 bases from J, the junction contained 1 base not matched to a gene. CDR1 is SEHNR and CDR2 is FQNEAQ in the germline V gene (reference sequence). This CDR3 region has 14 residues. CDR3 coding DNA: TGTGCCAGCAGCTTGCGGGGGGCCACCGGGGAGCTGTTTTTT. This sequence encodes CASSLRGATGELFF.

The chain recombines TRBV18 with TRBJ1-4, with D maybe TRBD1 (5 bases). V lost 3 bases, J lost 6 bases, and 14 bases lay in between. The CDR3 length is 15 residues. In germline, CDR1 is KGHSH, CDR2 LQKENI. CDR3 sequence (DNA): TGTGCCAGCTCACCTCCCGGGACGTCTGATGAAAAACTGTTTTTT. Protein sequence: CASSPPGTSDEKLFF.

This clonotype was counted a few times. The rearrangement uses TRBV7-3 and TRBJ2-2; D gene unclear. Looked up from germline, CDR1 is SGHTA and CDR2 is FQGTGA. V lost 0 bases and J 2 bases, leaving 1 base between the germline ends. The CDR3 is 13 amino acids. The CDR3 loop is CASSLTNTGELFF. In nucleotides, the CDR3 is TGTGCCAGCAGCTTAACAAACACCGGGGAGCTGTTTTTT. Drawing the rest from reference TRBV7-3 and TRBJ2-2, the complete variable domain is GAGVSQTPSNKVTEKGKYVELRCDPISGHTALYWYRQSLGQGPEFLIYFQGTGAADDSGLPNDRFFAVRPEGSVSTLKIQRTERGDSAVYLCASSLTNTGELFFGEGSRLTVL.

This clonotype was picked up many times. The genes are TRBV25-1 and TRBJ2-7; D unresolved. CDR1 MGHDK and CDR2 SYGVNS come from the germline V gene. Trimming took 8 bases from V and 1 from J, leaving 12 bases between them. CDR3 length: 13 residues. The CDR3 reads CASFSTDSYEQYF. The CDR3 DNA reads TGTGCCAGCTTTAGTACGGATTCCTACGAGCAGTACTTC.

This clonotype was observed at least ten times. The rearrangement uses TRBV19 and TRBJ2-5; 9 nucleotides agree with TRBD1. The V and J ends lost 4 bases and 4 bases, in that order; junction bases with no gene match: 10. The CDR3 is made up of 16 amino acids. From germline, CDR1 is LNHDA and CDR2 SQIVND (reference sequence). CDR3 amino acids: CASSTRLGQGGETQYF. The CDR3 nucleotides are TGTGCCAGTAGTACTCGCCTGGGACAGGGAGGAGAGACCCAGTACTTC.

Concerning this clonotype itself: At one end, the junction sequence differs from germline, possibly due to a read error. V gene TRBV9 combines with J gene TRBJ1-5; unclear D gene. Germline V gene lookup returns CDR1 SGDLS and CDR2 YYNGEE. The length of the CDR3 is 15 residues. CDR3 sequence: CASSVDSTRNRPQHF. CDR3 nucleotide sequence: TGTGCCAGCAGCGTAGATTCGACGCGGAATCGGCCCCAGCATTTT.

This clonotype was counted many times. V gene TRBV6-5 combines with J gene TRBJ1-2; 8 bases fit TRBD1. Losses at the gene ends were 5 bases for V and 8 bases for J; bases not matched to a gene: 16. The CDR3 is 16 amino acids. The germline CDR1 and CDR2 sequences are MNHEY and SVGAGI. The CDR3 DNA sequence: TGTGCCAGCAGTCAAAACCGGGAGACAGGGGAGGAAGGCTACACCTTC. This encodes CASSQNRETGEEGYTF.

Many counts were recorded for this clonotype. The rearrangement uses TRBV6-6 and TRBJ1-3; D remains unclear. The CDR3 runs to 13 residues. Germline loops: CDR1 MNHNY, CDR2 SVGAGI (reference sequence). V was cut by 2 bases and J by 8 bases, with 10 bases left in between. CDR3 in DNA: TGTGCCAGCAGTTACAGGGTCGGGGACACCATATATTTT. As protein: CASSYRVGDTIYF.

This clonotype was detected ten times or more. The V gene is TRBV29-1, the J gene TRBJ1-3, with a tentative D call TRBD1 (6 bases). Trimming took off 3 bases at V and 5 bases at J, with 8 bases between the two ends. The CDR3 is 12 amino acids. Looked up from germline, CDR1 is SQVTM and CDR2 is ANQGSEA. The chain's CDR3 is CSVDTGRNTIYF. DNA of the CDR3: TGCAGCGTTGACACAGGGAGAAACACCATATATTTT.

There are many counts of this clonotype. J is TRBJ2-6 and V is TRBV2; TRBD2 matches at 7 bases. Germline CDR1 is SNHLY and CDR2 is FYNNEI. The V gene end was trimmed by 5 bases and the J gene end by 4 bases; junction bases not matched to a gene: 20. The CDR3 covers 20 residues. The CDR3 bases are TGTGCCAGCAGTCGGCGGACCGTTCTAGCGGCTACAGTGGGGGCCAACGTCCTGACTTTC. As protein: CASSRRTVLAATVGANVLTF.

This clonotype occurred a few times. This chain links TRBV18 with TRBJ2-3; possible D gene TRBD2, 6 bases. V was trimmed by 2 bases and J by 1 base, leaving 16 bases between them. CDR3 length: 17 amino acids. CDR1 is KGHSH and CDR2 is LQKENI in the germline V gene. The CDR3 nucleotides read TGTGCCAGCTCACCAGTTGGTACGGCTAGCGGCACAGATACGCAGTATTTT. Its translation: CASSPVGTASGTDTQYF.

This clonotype was observed a handful of times. V and J are TRBV12-3 or TRBV12-4 and TRBJ1-4; D is uncertain. The V and J ends lost 1 base and 3 bases respectively, with 15 bases between them. This CDR3 region has 17 residues. CDR3 in amino acids: CASSLGVSGGANEKLFF. For the CDR3, the DNA is TGTGCCAGCAGTTTAGGGGTCTCCGGCGGAGCTAATGAAAAACTGTTTTTT.

In its sample, this clonotype was seen many times. The chain is built from TRBV5-4 and TRBJ2-5; D perhaps matches TRBD2 (5 bases). Germline V gives CDR1 SGHNT, CDR2 YYREEE (reference sequence). The CDR3 covers 16 residues. Trimming removed 0 bases at V and 3 bases at J, with 15 bases between. CDR3 nucleotide sequence: TGTGCCAGCAGCTTGGACGGGGTCGAGGGAGAAGAGACCCAGTACTTC. Its protein product is CASSLDGVEGEETQYF.

This clonotype was seen at least ten times. This rearrangement joins TRBV2 to TRBJ2-1; D might be TRBD2 (6 bases). V shed 7 bases and J shed 9 bases, with 10 bases lying between them. CDR1 and CDR2 from the germline V gene are SNHLY and FYNNEI. CDR3 length: 11 amino acids. This chain's CDR3 is CASTSAGEQFF. The CDR3 DNA sequence: TGTGCCAGCACTAGCGCCGGTGAGCAGTTCTTC.

This clonotype was counted a few times. The rearrangement joins TRBV6-5 to TRBJ1-6; TRBD1 is a possible D gene (5 bases). The CDR3 covers 14 residues. Per the germline V gene, CDR1 is MNHEY and CDR2 is SVGAGI. Trimming took 3 bases from V and 7 from J, leaving 10 bases between them. The CDR3: CASSYPGPNSPLHF. The CDR3 DNA sequence: TGTGCCAGCAGTTATCCAGGGCCCAATTCACCCCTCCACTTT.

In this sample, this clonotype turned up many times. The chain couples TRBV5-4 to TRBJ2-6, with D perhaps TRBD1 (5 bases). This CDR3 is 16 amino acids long. Trimming took 0 bases from V and 2 from J, leaving 9 bases between them. The germline V gene has CDR1 SGHNT and CDR2 YYREEE (reference sequence). The CDR3 DNA sequence: TGTGCCAGCAGCTTGGGGGGCGCGGCTGGGGCCAACGTCCTGACTTTC. Amino acid sequence: CASSLGGAAGANVLTF.

The gene calls are TRBV19 and TRBJ2-5; 9 nucleotides line up with TRBD1. Trimming took 7 bases from V and 5 from J; bases not matched to a gene: 5. The CDR3 covers 13 residues. The germline gives CDR1 LNHDA, CDR2 SQIVND (reference sequence). CDR3 DNA sequence: TGTGCCAGTAATGAACAGGGGGCTGAGACCCAGTACTTC. It translates to CASNEQGAETQYF.

This clonotype was recorded at least ten times. The CDR3 DNA follows: TGCAGCGTACTCAATTCAGACAGGATTACCTACGAGCAGTACTTC. Its translation is CSVLNSDRITYEQYF. This chain connects TRBV29-1 to TRBJ2-7; tentative D call: TRBD1 (6 bases). This CDR3 is built from 15 residues. Germline lookup yields CDR1 SQVTM and CDR2 ANQGSEA. V lost 6 bases and J 2 bases, leaving 20 bases between the germline ends.

Worth noting for this clonotype: Sequence at one end of the junction differs from germline and may be a read error. The chain employs TRBV7-7 and TRBJ2-7; D remains ambiguous. CDR1 SSHAT and CDR2 FNYEAQ come from the germline V gene (reference sequence). The CDR3 consists of 14 residues. The CDR3 region is CASSSVENPYEQYF. As DNA, the CDR3 is TGTGCTAGCAGCTCCGTGGAGAACCCCTACGAGCAGTACTTC.

Comments on this clonotype: The junction differs from germline at one of its ends, possibly a read error. The rearrangement uses TRBV7-9 and TRBJ2-5; D ambiguous. Germline V lookup: CDR1 SEHNR, CDR2 FQNEAQ (reference sequence). This CDR3 has 13 residues. CDR3 sequence: CASSPGLQETQHF. The CDR3 DNA follows: TGTGCCAGCAGCCCGGGCCTCCAAGAGACCCAGCACTTC.